This T cell receptor (beta chain) was profiled in a study of T cell responses to AZD1222 COVID-19 vaccine listed by TCRdb under 2021. Regarding the research as a whole: AZD1222 recipients given second doses at about 4 weeks or at about 12 weeks were pooled, since spike-specific TCR depth and breadth were not found to differ between the two schedules. A total of 233 trial participants underwent TCR sequencing, of whom roughly 210 received two doses of AZD1222 and around 26 received two doses of the MenACWY control vaccine. Trial participants were enrolled by age into 18-55, 56-69 and 70-plus year subgroups, with about 150, 28 and 57 TCR-sequenced participants respectively.

Spanning cysteine to phenylalanine, the CDR3 consists of 16 amino acids. The entry retains the CDR3 DNA only, 48 bases that are in frame from base 1. For CDR1 and CDR2, the germline V gene lists SGDLS and YYNGEE. A distance of 20 bases separates the germline ends of V and J, which lose 4 bases and 4 bases respectively. The CDR3 regions of human TCRbeta chains were subjected to immunosequencing. In the authors' own workflow: Repertoire TCRs were matched against a reference library of SARS-CoV-2-specific TCRs generated with the MIRA antigen-specificity platform. Breadth was defined as the fraction of unique TCRs that were SARS-CoV-2-associated. Depth was defined as the fraction of total T cells that were SARS-CoV-2-associated. Using the MIRA data, each spike-specific TCR was assigned both to the spike region to which the TCR was reactive and to a CD4 or CD8 class. Log10-transformed breadth and depth values were compared by one-way ANOVA with Sidak's multiple comparisons tests. TCRdb mirrors the immuneACCESS table, restricted to in-frame sequences. Some clones are absent from its copies; in checked studies, under half trace to an unresolved V gene, and the reason for the others is unknown. For V, J and clone size, that table is used; D and trimming come from the DNA. The sample table records tens of thousands of clones; about nine tenths of these occur just once. The ten most abundant clones make up roughly 2.7% of the sample.

What the authors observed across the whole study: Conclusions about previously exposed vaccinees are limited because only six or seven AZD1222 recipients were SARS-CoV-2 seropositive at baseline. Most participants were white British and females outnumbered males, and the authors suggested that clonal diversity may have been underestimated. Vaccine-associated CD4 TCRs spanned the whole spike protein, with dominant responses in regions 160-218 and 743-854. The 56-69-year group was small, and its depth increase did not reach significance, likely because of low power. Reportedly, close to half of the unique spike-specific TCRs recognized epitopes lying outside the regions that are mutated in the B.1.351 and B.1.1.7 variants. Because no day 14 peak-response samples were available, repertoires were characterized only after the peak T cell response. After two AZD1222 doses, both the breadth and the depth of spike-specific TCRs were significantly higher than at day 0 and than in MenACWY recipients.

The time point label on this specimen signifies: baseline before first vaccination. Vaccinee samples came from UK trials COV001 and COV002, including a single-blind randomized controlled phase 2/3 trial of AZD1222 (ChAdOx1 nCoV-19) in healthy adults. Trial participant PBMC samples were collected at day 0 and day 28 after the second dose for TCRbeta chain sequencing. Notes on this clone: There is no known antigen for this receptor. No base quality information exists; no much larger clone differs at one position.

This chain joins TRBV9 to TRBJ1-1; D gene: possibly TRBD1, on 6 matching bases. The material was peripheral blood, obtained on day 0 of AZD1222 vaccination. The receptor was isolated from an adult in good health. At the DNA level, the sequence is TGTGCCAGCAGCCCGGGGGACACGTCGGACAGCACTGAAGCTTTCTTT. Its coded protein is CASSPGDTSDSTEAFF.